This T cell receptor (beta chain) was identified in a study of response to subunit inactivated influenza vaccine. General observations from the study: Authors proposed each seasonal influenza vaccination draws in few new T cells.

This clonotype was seen only a few times. Its target is unknown. One entry per CDR3 protein results from TCRdb running MiXCR on the RT-PCR reads. The data show 540,000 or so distinct CDR3 sequences, 10% to 15% seen once. The CDR3 length is 14 residues. V lost 4 bases to trimming and J lost 2 bases, with 11 bases between them. The germline CDR1 and CDR2 sequences are SEHNR and FQNEAQ (reference sequence). Source: PBMCs from blood, taken 40 to 50 days after vaccination. The receptor was isolated from a man aged 50 or older who received an inactivated influenza vaccine. The genes are TRBV7-9 and TRBJ1-1, with TRBD1 as a possible D gene (5 bases). The DNA of the CDR3 is TGTGCCAGCAGCTATGTGGGGCGAAACACTGAAGCTTTCTTT. It is translated as CASSYVGRNTEAFF.